The 30 T cell receptor beta chains reported below all come from one sample, sequenced in a study of blood T cells in healthy people across ages (dated by TCRdb to between 2014 and 2017). Library preparation employed 5' RACE. The run used an Illumina HiSeq 2500. The second PCR ran for about 6 to 11 cycles and used a J-beta primer mix along with a sample-barcoded 5' primer. TCRdb's own reprocessing of the public reads used fastp at Q25 and MiXCR and kept productive beta chains. A single entry per CDR3 protein holds the most common genes and DNA from its merged rows. Within this sample are about 1.6 million distinct CDR3 sequences, with roughly 30% of them counted one time only. About 11% of the sample comes from the top ten. Sequenced material: blood. The receptors come from a woman aged 25 to 39 in good health.

The chain links TRBV15 to TRBJ2-1, with D maybe TRBD2 (5 bases). The germline V gene has CDR1 LNHNV and CDR2 YYDKDF (reference sequence). V was trimmed by 1 base and J by 5 bases, leaving 9 bases between them. This CDR3 is 14 amino acids long. CDR3 sequence reads: CATSRGGWDNEQFF. The CDR3 bases are TGTGCCACCAGCAGAGGCGGGTGGGACAATGAGCAGTTCTTC. The complete variable domain, with remaining parts taken from reference TRBV15 and TRBJ2-1, reads DAMVIQNPRYQVTQFGKPVTLSCSQTLNHNVMYWYQQKSSQAPKLLFHYYDKDFNNEADTPDNFQSRRPNTSFCFLDIRSPGLGDTAMYLCATSRGGWDNEQFFGPGTRLTVL.

This clonotype was seen a few times. The rearrangement links TRBV6-5 to TRBJ2-3; 10 bases map to TRBD2. The CDR3 length is 16 residues. Trimming took 0 bases from V and 9 from J; bases not matched to a gene: 9. CDR1 and CDR2 (germline): MNHEY, SVGAGI. CDR3 nucleotides: TGTGCCAGCAGTTACTCGGGGACTAGCGACCCGGGGACGCAGTATTTT. Translation: CASSYSGTSDPGTQYF.

In this sample, this clonotype turned up a few times. This sequence joins TRBV10-3 and TRBJ1-1; 9 bases align to TRBD1. Trimming at V came to 2 bases and at J to 0 bases, leaving 4 bases not matched to a gene. The CDR3 extends over 16 amino acids. CDR1 and CDR2 from the germline V gene are ENHRY and SYGVKD. The CDR3 DNA reads as TGTGCCATCAGTGAGGCAGGGACAGGGATGAACACTGAAGCTTTCTTT. Amino acid sequence: CAISEAGTGMNTEAFF.

The chain's CDR3 is CASSQGPTSGAPNKQFF. The CDR3 region has the DNA TGTGCCAGCAGCCAAGGACCGACTAGCGGGGCTCCCAATAAACAGTTCTTC. The chain combines TRBV4-2 with TRBJ2-1; 11 nucleotides align to TRBD2. The germline V gene encodes CDR1 LGHNA and CDR2 YNFKEQ. This CDR3 contains 17 residues. After removal of 1 base from V and 13 bases from J, the junction contained 15 bases not matched to a gene.

Worth noting for this clonotype: A read error may produce the germline difference seen at one junction end. V and J are TRBV6-5 and TRBJ2-4; tentatively, D is TRBD2 (5 bases). The J call could be wrong; TRBJ2-5 is a better fit for the DNA end. This CDR3 has 13 amino acids. Germline CDR1 reads MNHEY; CDR2 reads SVGAGI. The DNA for the CDR3 is TGTGCCAGCAGGTACTCCCGGACTCAGACCCAGTACTTC. Protein sequence: CASRYSRTQTQYF.

The sample holds a few counts of this clonotype. The gene calls are TRBV27 and TRBJ1-5; 7 nucleotides agree with TRBD1. The J call could be wrong; TRBJ2-3 is a better fit for the DNA end. The CDR3 is made up of 16 amino acids. CDR1 is MNHEY and CDR2 is SMNVEV in the germline V gene (reference sequence). The CDR3 DNA sequence: TGTGCCAGCAGTTCCCTATCGACAGGGTCCTTTCAGCCCCAGTATTTT. Translating gives CASSSLSTGSFQPQYF.

The chain uses TRBV7-7 and TRBJ2-2; a possible D gene is TRBD1 (5 bases). Germline values: CDR1 SSHAT, CDR2 FNYEAQ (reference sequence). The CDR3 spans 16 residues. Between the trimmed V and J ends, which lost 1 base and 2 bases, there was a span of 11 bases. The CDR3 loop reads CASSLDYRRNTGELFF. CDR3 in DNA: TGTGCCAGCAGCTTAGATTACAGGAGAAACACCGGGGAGCTGTTTTTT. The full variable domain, rest sourced from reference TRBV7-7 and TRBJ2-2, is GAGVSQSPRYKVTKRGQDVTLRCDPISSHATLYWYQQALGQGPEFLTYFNYEAQPDKSGLPSDRFSAERPEGSISTLTIQRTEQRDSAMYRCASSLDYRRNTGELFFGEGSRLTVL.

This clonotype was counted between two and nine times. This may be a read error: a much more frequent sequence differs by one nucleotide. The chain is built from TRBV7-3 and TRBJ2-1, with TRBD1 matching 7 bases. Germline V CDR1 and CDR2: SGHTA, FQGTGA. This CDR3 comprises 16 residues. CDR3 sequence reads: CAGSLAPGQPDNEQFF. The CDR3 DNA sequence: TGTGCCGGCAGCTTAGCCCCGGGACAGCCAGACAATGAGCAGTTCTTC. Filled out from reference TRBV7-3 and TRBJ2-1, the complete variable domain reads GAGVSQTPSNKVTEKGKYVELRCDPISGHTALYWYRQSLGQGPEFLIYFQGTGAADDSGLPNDRFFAVRPEGSVSTLKIQRTERGDSAVYLCAGSLAPGQPDNEQFFGPGTRLTVL.

The chain has TRBV20-1 and TRBJ2-1; no reliable D call. Germline CDR1 DFQATT, CDR2 SNEGSKA (reference sequence). CDR3 length: 14 amino acids. V was trimmed by 3 bases and J by 2 bases, leaving 11 bases between them. The CDR3 region has the DNA TGCAGTGCTAGGACTGGCATACCCTACAATGAGCAGTTCTTC. Its protein product is CSARTGIPYNEQFF.

This clonotype has at least ten counts. The genes are TRBV10-3 and TRBJ1-2; D uncertain. Looked up from germline, CDR1 is ENHRY and CDR2 is SYGVKD. This CDR3 has 12 residues. V was cut by 4 bases and J by 7 bases, with 10 bases left in between. The CDR3, as DNA: TGTGCCATCAGTGCATCGGATGGTGGCTACACCTTC. Translation gives CAISASDGGYTF.

This rearrangement joins TRBV5-1 to TRBJ2-7; D unresolved. This CDR3 region has 15 residues. Germline V lookup: CDR1 SGHRS, CDR2 YFSETQ. V gave up 4 bases and J gave up 3 bases, with 17 bases separating them. The DNA for the CDR3 is TGCGCCAGCAGCACAATGACTGGAGTCTTCTACGAGCAGTACTTC. This codes for CASSTMTGVFYEQYF.

Ten or more counts support this clonotype. The chain joins TRBV10-3 to TRBJ2-3; TRBD1 matches 8 bases. Per the germline V gene, CDR1 is ENHRY and CDR2 is SYGVKD. Trimming removed 11 bases from V and 5 bases from J; junction bases left unmatched: 9. The CDR3 loop spans 13 amino acids. For the CDR3, the DNA is TGTGCCTTCTCAGGACAGGGAAGAGATACGCAGTATTTT. The encoded protein is CAFSGQGRDTQYF.

This clonotype was seen repeatedly, ten times or more. V usage is TRBV7-3 and J usage is TRBJ2-5, with TRBD1 matching 8 bases. The CDR3 is 14 amino acids. The germline V gene encodes CDR1 SGHTA and CDR2 FQGTGA. Trimming at V came to 6 bases and at J to 4 bases, leaving 7 bases not matched to a gene. CDR3 bases: TGTGCCAGCAGTTTGACAGGGGCGGGAGAGACCCAGTACTTC. As protein: CASSLTGAGETQYF. Variable domain in full (rest from reference TRBV7-3 and TRBJ2-5): GAGVSQTPSNKVTEKGKYVELRCDPISGHTALYWYRQSLGQGPEFLIYFQGTGAADDSGLPNDRFFAVRPEGSVSTLKIQRTERGDSAVYLCASSLTGAGETQYFGPGTRLLVL.

The chain links TRBV27 to TRBJ1-4; D is uncertain. The CDR3 totals 16 residues. CDR1 is MNHEY, CDR2 SMNVEV, per germline (reference sequence). V was shortened by 7 bases and J by 3 bases, with 18 bases between the two germline ends. The CDR3 loop reads CASTRAPLAANEKLFF. CDR3 DNA: TGTGCCAGCACGCGTGCCCCCCTTGCCGCTAATGAAAAACTGTTTTTT.

The gene calls are TRBV30 and TRBJ1-5; tentatively, D is TRBD1 (5 bases). V was shortened by 4 bases and J by 11 bases, with 27 bases between the two germline ends. CDR3 length equals 16 residues. The germline CDR1 and CDR2 sequences are GTSNPN and SVGIG (reference sequence). The CDR3 bases are TGTGCCTGGAAGTGGGACGCATTCCCGCTGACTCGGGCCCAGCATTTT. Protein product: CAWKWDAFPLTRAQHF.

The V and J genes are TRBV12-3 or TRBV12-4 and TRBJ2-7; maybe TRBD1 (5 bases). The CDR3 runs 13 residues. Trimming stripped 5 bases from V and 6 bases from J, with 14 bases between. The CDR3 reads CASSLRVPREQYF. The DNA of the CDR3 is TGTGCCAGCAGTCTCAGGGTGCCGCGCGAGCAGTACTTC.

The V and J genes are TRBV10-2 and TRBJ1-6; D is unresolved. Deletions cut 7 bases from V and 8 bases from J, with 9 bases between. The germline CDR1 and CDR2 sequences are WSHSY and SAAADI. CDR3 length: 12 residues. In DNA, the CDR3 is TGCGCCAGCAAACTATCCGATTCACCCCTCCACTTT. Translating it yields CASKLSDSPLHF.

The chain carries TRBV14 and TRBJ2-7; maybe TRBD1 (5 bases). Germline assignment: CDR1 SGHDN and CDR2 FVKESK. V was shortened by 5 bases and J by 4 bases, with 15 bases between the two germline ends. The CDR3 sequence is 14 residues long. CDR3 amino acids: CASSDFQGSYEQYF. CDR3 nucleotide sequence: TGTGCCAGCAGCGACTTTCAGGGCTCTTACGAGCAGTACTTC.

The V gene is TRBV29-1, the J gene TRBJ1-1, with D tentatively TRBD1 (6 bases). Germline V gene sequence: CDR1 SQVTM, CDR2 ANQGSEA. Trimming pared 7 bases from V and 1 base from J, leaving 13 bases between. This CDR3 spans 13 amino acids. CDR3 sequence: CSGGTPSNTEAFF. The CDR3 DNA sequence: TGCAGCGGGGGGACACCCTCGAACACTGAAGCTTTCTTT.

The chain is built from TRBV7-2 and TRBJ2-7; no clear D. The V gene lost 7 bases and the J gene lost 0 bases, with 10 bases spanning the gap. The CDR3 runs to 13 residues. In germline, CDR1 is SGHTA, CDR2 FQGNSA. The CDR3 here is CASTTRSSYEQYF. CDR3 DNA: TGTGCCAGCACCACTCGGTCCTCCTACGAGCAGTACTTC.

Written as DNA, the CDR3 is TGTGCCAGCAGCCAATCTAGCGGGAGGGCGGCGGGGCAGTTCTTC. As protein: CASSQSSGRAAGQFF. The chain joins TRBV3-1 to TRBJ2-1, with 12 bases identical to TRBD2. The trim removed 2 bases at V and 12 bases at J, leaving 8 bases unmatched. The CDR3 sequence is 15 residues long. Germline assignment: CDR1 LGHDT and CDR2 YNNKEL (reference sequence).

This clonotype was detected a few times. The chain has TRBV5-6 and TRBJ2-5; D unresolved. The V end lost 0 bases, the J end lost 1 base, and 7 bases lay between the germline ends. Germline CDR1 SGHDT, CDR2 YYEEEE. There are 14 residues in the CDR3. CDR3 residues: CASSLEQFQETQYF. For the CDR3, the DNA is TGTGCCAGCAGCTTGGAACAATTCCAAGAGACCCAGTACTTC.

The CDR3, as DNA: TGTGCCAGCAGCGCGACGCCTGACACTGAAGCTTTCTTT. It encodes CASSATPDTEAFF. V and J are TRBV6-1 and TRBJ1-1; D unresolved. The CDR3 sequence is 13 residues long. Germline assignment: CDR1 MNHNS and CDR2 SASEGT. The V gene lost 6 bases and the J gene lost 3 bases, with 11 bases spanning the gap.

The chain uses TRBV20-1 and TRBJ1-6; D remains unclear. The CDR3 length is 17 residues. CDR1 is DFQATT, CDR2 SNEGSKA, per germline (reference sequence). V lost 0 bases, J lost 0 bases, and 12 bases lay in between. The CDR3 nucleotides are TGCAGTGCTAGAGAACAGAGACTTATCTCCTATAATTCACCCCTCCACTTT. Residues: CSAREQRLISYNSPLHF.

As for this clonotype: With a much larger clone just one base away, this may be a read error. The J gene is TRBJ2-6, the V gene TRBV6-6, with TRBD1 identical over 8 bases. The CDR3 is made up of 15 amino acids. Germline V gene sequence: CDR1 MNHNY, CDR2 SVGAGI (reference sequence). With V trimmed by 6 bases and J by 4 bases, 5 bases remained unmatched. As DNA, the CDR3 is TGTGCCAGCAGACCCCCAGGGGGCGGGGCCAACGTCCTGACTTTC. This codes for CASRPPGGGANVLTF.

Comment on this clonotype: A much larger clone lies one base from this, so it may be a read error. J is TRBJ2-1 and V is TRBV29-1, with D possibly being TRBD2 (6 bases). The V gene's germline CDR1 is SQVTM and CDR2 ANQGSEA. The CDR3 extends over 13 amino acids. CDR3 coding DNA: TGCAGCGTTAAAGAGCTAGCGTTAAATGAGCAGTTCTTC. Its protein product is CSVKELALNEQFF.

The chain links TRBV10-3 to TRBJ1-1, with no clear D. Germline-derived CDR1 and CDR2 are ENHRY and SYGVKD. This CDR3 comprises 13 residues. V was cut by 6 bases and J by 10 bases, with 18 bases left in between. CDR3 amino acids: CAISPGEALGAFF. CDR3 sequence (DNA): TGTGCCATCAGCCCTGGGGAGGCCCTGGGAGCTTTCTTT.

The V gene is TRBV10-3, the J gene TRBJ1-2, with unresolved D. This CDR3 has 14 amino acids. Per the germline V gene, CDR1 is ENHRY and CDR2 is SYGVKD. The V end was cut by 2 bases, the J end by 3 bases, with 10 bases between. The CDR3: CAISEKSSDYGYTF. The CDR3 DNA sequence: TGTGCCATCAGTGAGAAGTCCTCGGACTATGGCTACACCTTC.

This clonotype was found once. The chain combines TRBV27 with TRBJ1-1; D unclear. Trimming left V 3 bases short and J 7 bases short, with 12 bases between. Germline CDR1 and CDR2: MNHEY and SMNVEV (reference sequence). The CDR3 extends over 13 amino acids. CDR3 sequence reads: CASSFSPTSEAFF. CDR3 nucleotide sequence: TGTGCCAGCAGTTTCAGCCCGACCAGTGAAGCTTTCTTT.

This clonotype was found a few times. The rearrangement uses TRBV6-4 and TRBJ1-5; D unclear. CDR3 length: 10 residues. Trimming took 10 bases from V and 9 from J, leaving 10 bases between them. Germline lookup yields CDR1 MRHNA and CDR2 SNTAGT. The CDR3 DNA sequence: TGTGCCACCCCCCCGTGGCCCCAGCATTTT. Its protein product is CATPPWPQHF.